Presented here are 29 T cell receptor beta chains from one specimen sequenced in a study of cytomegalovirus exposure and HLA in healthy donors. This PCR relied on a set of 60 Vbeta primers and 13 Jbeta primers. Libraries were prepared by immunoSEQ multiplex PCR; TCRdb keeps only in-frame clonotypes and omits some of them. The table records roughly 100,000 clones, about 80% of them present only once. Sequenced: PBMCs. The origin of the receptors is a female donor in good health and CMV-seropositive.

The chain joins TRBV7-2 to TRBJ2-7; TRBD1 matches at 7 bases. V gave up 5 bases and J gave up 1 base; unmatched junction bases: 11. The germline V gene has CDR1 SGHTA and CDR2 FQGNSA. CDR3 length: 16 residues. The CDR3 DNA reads TGTGCCAGCAGCCCTACTGGACCAGGGGGATCCTACGAGCAGTACTTC. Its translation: CASSPTGPGGSYEQYF.

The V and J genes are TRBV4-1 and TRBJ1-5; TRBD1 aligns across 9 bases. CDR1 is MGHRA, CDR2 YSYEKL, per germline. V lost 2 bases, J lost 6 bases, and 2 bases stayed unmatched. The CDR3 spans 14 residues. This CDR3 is CASSQRDRAQPQHF. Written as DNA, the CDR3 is TGCGCCAGCAGCCAAAGGGACAGGGCTCAGCCCCAGCATTTT.

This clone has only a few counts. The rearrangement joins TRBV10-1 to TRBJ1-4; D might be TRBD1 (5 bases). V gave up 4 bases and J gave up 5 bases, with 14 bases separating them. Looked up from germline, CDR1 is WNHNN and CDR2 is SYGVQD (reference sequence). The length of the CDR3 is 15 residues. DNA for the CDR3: TGCGCCAGCAGTGCTCAGGGTGGACGAAATGAAAAACTGTTTTTT. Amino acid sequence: CASSAQGGRNEKLFF.

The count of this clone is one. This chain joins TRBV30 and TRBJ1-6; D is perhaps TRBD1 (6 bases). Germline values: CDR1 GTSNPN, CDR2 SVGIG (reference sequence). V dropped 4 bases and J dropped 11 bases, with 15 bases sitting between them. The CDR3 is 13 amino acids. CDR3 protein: CAWTSQGWTPLHF. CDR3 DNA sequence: TGTGCCTGGACTTCACAGGGTTGGACACCCCTCCACTTT.

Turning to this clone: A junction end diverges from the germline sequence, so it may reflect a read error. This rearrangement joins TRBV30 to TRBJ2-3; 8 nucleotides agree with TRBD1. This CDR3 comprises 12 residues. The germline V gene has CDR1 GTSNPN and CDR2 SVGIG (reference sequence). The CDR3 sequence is CAWSVGTGTQYF. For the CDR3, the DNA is TGTGCCTGGAGTGTCGGGACAGGTACGCAGTATTTT.

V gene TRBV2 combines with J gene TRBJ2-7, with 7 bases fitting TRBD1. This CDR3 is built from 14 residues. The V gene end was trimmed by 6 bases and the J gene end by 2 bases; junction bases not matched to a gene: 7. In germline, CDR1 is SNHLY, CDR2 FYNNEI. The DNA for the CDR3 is TGTGCCAGCAGGGATAAACAGGGGACCTACGAGCAGTACTTC. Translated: CASRDKQGTYEQYF.

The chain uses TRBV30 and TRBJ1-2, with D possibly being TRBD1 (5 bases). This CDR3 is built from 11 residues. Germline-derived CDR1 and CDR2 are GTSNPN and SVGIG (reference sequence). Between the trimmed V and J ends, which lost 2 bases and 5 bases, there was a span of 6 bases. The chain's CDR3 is CAWSPGYGYTF. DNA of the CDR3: TGTGCCTGGAGTCCAGGGTATGGCTACACCTTC. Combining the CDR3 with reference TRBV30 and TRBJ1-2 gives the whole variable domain SQTIHQWPATLVQPVGSPLSLECTVEGTSNPNLYWYRQAAGRGLQLLFYSVGIGQISSEVPQNLSASRPQDRQFILSSKKLLLSDSGFYLCAWSPGYGYTFGSGTRLTVV.

This CDR3 reads CASSFDTLMNNEQFF. CDR3 coding DNA: TGCGCCAGCAGCTTCGACACGCTCATGAACAATGAGCAGTTCTTC. This sequence joins TRBV5-1 and TRBJ2-1; D call uncertain. The CDR3 runs to 15 residues. Trimming took 2 bases from V and 5 from J, leaving 14 bases between them. Germline CDR1 is SGHRS and CDR2 is YFSETQ.

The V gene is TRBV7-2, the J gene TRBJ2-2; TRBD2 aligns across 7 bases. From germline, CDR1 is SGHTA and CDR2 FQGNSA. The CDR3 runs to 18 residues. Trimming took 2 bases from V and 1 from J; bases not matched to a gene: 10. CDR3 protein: CASSLRGVGRRNTGELFF. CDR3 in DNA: TGTGCCAGCAGCTTACGGGGGGTGGGAAGGAGGAACACCGGGGAGCTGTTTTTT. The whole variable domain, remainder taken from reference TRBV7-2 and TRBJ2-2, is GAGVSQSPSNKVTEKGKDVELRCDPISGHTALYWYRQSLGQGLEFLIYFQGNSAPDKSGLPSDRFSAERTGGSVSTLTIQRTQQEDSAVYLCASSLRGVGRRNTGELFFGEGSRLTVL.

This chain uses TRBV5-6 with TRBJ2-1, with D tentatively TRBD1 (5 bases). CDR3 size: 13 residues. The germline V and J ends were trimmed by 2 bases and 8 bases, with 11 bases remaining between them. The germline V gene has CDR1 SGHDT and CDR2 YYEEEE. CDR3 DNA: TGTGCCAGCAGCTTCCTCCTGACAGATGAGCAGTTCTTC. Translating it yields CASSFLLTDEQFF.

CDR3 in DNA: TGTGCCAGCAGCGCCCCCCTCACGGACAGGGGACGTGACTATGGCTACACCTTC. It is translated as CASSAPLTDRGRDYGYTF. The rearrangement links TRBV9 to TRBJ1-2, with 9 bases that match TRBD1. CDR3 size: 18 residues. Germline trimming cut 3 bases from V and 3 bases from J; bases unmatched to any gene: 15. Germline V gene sequence: CDR1 SGDLS, CDR2 YYNGEE.

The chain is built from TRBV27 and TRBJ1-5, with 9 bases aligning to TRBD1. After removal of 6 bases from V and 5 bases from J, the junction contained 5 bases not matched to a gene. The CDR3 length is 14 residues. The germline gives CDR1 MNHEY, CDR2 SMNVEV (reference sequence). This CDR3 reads CASRNRGRDQPQHF. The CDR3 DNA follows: TGTGCCAGCAGAAACAGGGGGCGAGATCAGCCCCAGCATTTT.

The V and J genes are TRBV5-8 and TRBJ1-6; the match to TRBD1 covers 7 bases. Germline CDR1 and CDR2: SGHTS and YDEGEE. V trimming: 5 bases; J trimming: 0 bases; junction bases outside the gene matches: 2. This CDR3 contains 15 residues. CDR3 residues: CASRRQGSYNSPLHF. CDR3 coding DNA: TGTGCCAGCAGACGACAGGGCTCCTATAATTCACCCCTCCACTTT.

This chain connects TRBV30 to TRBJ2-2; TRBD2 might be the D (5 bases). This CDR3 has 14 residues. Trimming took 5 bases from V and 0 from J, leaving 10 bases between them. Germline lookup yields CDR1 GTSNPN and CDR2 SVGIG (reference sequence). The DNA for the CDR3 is TGTGCCTGGGCGGGCCAGCCGAACACCGGGGAGCTGTTTTTT. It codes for CAWAGQPNTGELFF.

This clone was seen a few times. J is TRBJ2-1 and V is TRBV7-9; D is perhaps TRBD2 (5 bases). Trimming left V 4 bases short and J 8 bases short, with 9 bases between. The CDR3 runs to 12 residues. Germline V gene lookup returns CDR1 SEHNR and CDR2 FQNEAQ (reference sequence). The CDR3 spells CASSYGMDEQFF. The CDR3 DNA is TGTGCCAGCAGCTACGGGATGGATGAGCAGTTCTTC.

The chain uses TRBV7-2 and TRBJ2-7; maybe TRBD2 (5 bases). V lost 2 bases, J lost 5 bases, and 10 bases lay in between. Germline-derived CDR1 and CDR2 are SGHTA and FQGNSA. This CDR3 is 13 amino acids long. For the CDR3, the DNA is TGTGCCAGCAGCTTAATTCTAGCCCACGAGCAGTACTTC. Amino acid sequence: CASSLILAHEQYF.

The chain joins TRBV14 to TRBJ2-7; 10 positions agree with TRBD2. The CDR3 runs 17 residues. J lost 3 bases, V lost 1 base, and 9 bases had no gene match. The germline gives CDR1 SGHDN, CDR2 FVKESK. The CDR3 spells CASSQALRGLAIYEQYF. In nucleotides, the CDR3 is TGTGCCAGCAGCCAAGCCCTTCGGGGACTAGCGATCTACGAGCAGTACTTC.

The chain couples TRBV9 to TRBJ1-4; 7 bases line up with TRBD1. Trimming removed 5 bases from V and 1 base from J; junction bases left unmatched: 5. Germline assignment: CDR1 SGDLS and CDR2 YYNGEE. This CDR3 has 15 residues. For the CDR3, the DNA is TGTGCCAGCAGTGTACAGGGGATAACTAATGAAAAACTGTTTTTT. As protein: CASSVQGITNEKLFF.

The CDR3, as DNA: TGTGCCAGCAGTGACAGGCGATATGGCTACACCTTC. This codes for CASSDRRYGYTF. This chain joins TRBV2 and TRBJ1-2, with D unclear. The CDR3 is 12 amino acids. The V end was cut by 3 bases, the J end by 5 bases, with 7 bases between. CDR1 is SNHLY and CDR2 is FYNNEI in the germline V gene.

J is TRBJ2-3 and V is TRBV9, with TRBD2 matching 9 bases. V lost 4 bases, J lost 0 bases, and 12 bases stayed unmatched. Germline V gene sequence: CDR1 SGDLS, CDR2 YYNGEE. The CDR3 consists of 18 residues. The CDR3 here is CASSPSPGLATSTDTQYF. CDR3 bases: TGTGCCAGCAGCCCTAGTCCCGGACTAGCGACTAGCACAGATACGCAGTATTTT. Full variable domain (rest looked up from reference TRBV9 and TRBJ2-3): DSGVTQTPKHLITATGQRVTLRCSPRSGDLSVYWYQQSLDQGLQFLIQYYNGEERAKGNILERFSAQQFPDLHSELNLSSLELGDSALYFCASSPSPGLATSTDTQYFGPGTRLTVL.

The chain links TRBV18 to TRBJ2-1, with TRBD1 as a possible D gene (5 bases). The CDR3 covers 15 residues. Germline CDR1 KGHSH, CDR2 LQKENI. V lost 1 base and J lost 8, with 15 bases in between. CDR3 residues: CASSPLGRTKDEQFF. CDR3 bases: TGTGCCAGCTCACCACTGGGGCGGACCAAGGATGAGCAGTTCTTC.

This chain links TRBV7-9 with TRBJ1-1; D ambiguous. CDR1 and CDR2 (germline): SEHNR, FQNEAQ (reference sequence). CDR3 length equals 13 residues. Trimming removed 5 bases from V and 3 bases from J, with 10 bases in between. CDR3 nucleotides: TGTGCCAGCAGCCGGTTCGTGGACACTGAAGCTTTCTTT. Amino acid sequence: CASSRFVDTEAFF.

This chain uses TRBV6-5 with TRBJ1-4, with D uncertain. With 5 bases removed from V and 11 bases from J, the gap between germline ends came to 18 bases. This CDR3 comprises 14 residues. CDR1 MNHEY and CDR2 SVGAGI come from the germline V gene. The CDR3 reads CASSTYTDSGKLFF. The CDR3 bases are TGTGCCAGCAGTACGTACACGGATTCGGGGAAACTGTTTTTT.

The CDR3 sequence is CASSRLAADYEQYF. The CDR3 DNA reads TGTGCCAGCAGTCGACTAGCGGCGGACTACGAGCAGTACTTC. V is TRBV28 and J is TRBJ2-7; 9 bases line up with TRBD2. Germline-derived CDR1 and CDR2 are MDHEN and SYDVKM. The V segment lost 5 bases and the J segment 3 bases; nucleotides outside the gene matches: 5. The CDR3 is made up of 14 amino acids.

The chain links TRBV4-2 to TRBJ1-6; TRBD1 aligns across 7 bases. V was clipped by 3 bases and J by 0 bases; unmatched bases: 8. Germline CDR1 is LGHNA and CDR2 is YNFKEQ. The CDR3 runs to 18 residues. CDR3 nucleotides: TGTGCCAGCAGCCAGGGTTTAGGGGGCGGCTCCTATAATTCACCCCTCCACTTT. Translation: CASSQGLGGGSYNSPLHF.

CDR3 DNA sequence: TGTGCCAGCAGAGGGGGCGCCGGGTATGGCTACACCTTC. It yields the protein CASRGGAGYGYTF. This chain connects TRBV28 to TRBJ1-2; 7 bases line up with TRBD1. This CDR3 spans 13 amino acids. The J segment lost 5 bases and the V segment lost 6 bases, leaving 6 bases of the junction unmatched. The germline CDR1 and CDR2 sequences are MDHEN and SYDVKM.

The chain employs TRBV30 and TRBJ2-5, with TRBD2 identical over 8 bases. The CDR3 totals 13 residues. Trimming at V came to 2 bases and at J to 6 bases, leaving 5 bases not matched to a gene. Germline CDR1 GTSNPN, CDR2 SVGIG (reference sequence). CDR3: CAWSRGRSQTQYF. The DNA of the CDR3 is TGTGCCTGGAGTCGCGGGAGGAGCCAGACCCAGTACTTC.

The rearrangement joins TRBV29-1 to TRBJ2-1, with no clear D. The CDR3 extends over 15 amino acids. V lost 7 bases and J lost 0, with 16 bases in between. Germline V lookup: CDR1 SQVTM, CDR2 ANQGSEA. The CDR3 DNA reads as TGCAGCGCCCTAGTGGTCGGAAGCTCCTACAATGAGCAGTTCTTC. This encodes CSALVVGSSYNEQFF.

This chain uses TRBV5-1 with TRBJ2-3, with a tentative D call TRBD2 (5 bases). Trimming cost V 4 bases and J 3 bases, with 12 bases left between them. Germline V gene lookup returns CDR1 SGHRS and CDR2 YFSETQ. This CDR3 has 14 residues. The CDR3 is CASSPGSGTDTQYF. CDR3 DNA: TGCGCCAGCAGCCCGGGGTCGGGAACAGATACGCAGTATTTT.